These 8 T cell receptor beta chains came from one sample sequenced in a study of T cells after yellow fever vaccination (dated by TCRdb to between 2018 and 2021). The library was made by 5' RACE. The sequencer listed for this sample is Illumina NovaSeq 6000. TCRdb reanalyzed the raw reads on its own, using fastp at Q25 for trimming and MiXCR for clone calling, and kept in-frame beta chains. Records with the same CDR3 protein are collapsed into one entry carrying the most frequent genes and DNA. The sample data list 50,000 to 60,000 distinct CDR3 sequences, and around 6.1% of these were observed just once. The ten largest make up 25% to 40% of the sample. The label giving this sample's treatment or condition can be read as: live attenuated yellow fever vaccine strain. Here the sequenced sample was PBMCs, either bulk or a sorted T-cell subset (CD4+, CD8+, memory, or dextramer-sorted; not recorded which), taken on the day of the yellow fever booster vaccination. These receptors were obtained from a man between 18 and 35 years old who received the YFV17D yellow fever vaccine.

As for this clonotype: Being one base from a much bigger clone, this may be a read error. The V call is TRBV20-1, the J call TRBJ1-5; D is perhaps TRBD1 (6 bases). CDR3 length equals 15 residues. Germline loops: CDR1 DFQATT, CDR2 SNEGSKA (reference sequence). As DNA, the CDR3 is TGCAGTGCTAGAGATCCCAGGGGCGGCAATCAGCCCAAGCATTTT. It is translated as CSARDPRGGNQPKHF.

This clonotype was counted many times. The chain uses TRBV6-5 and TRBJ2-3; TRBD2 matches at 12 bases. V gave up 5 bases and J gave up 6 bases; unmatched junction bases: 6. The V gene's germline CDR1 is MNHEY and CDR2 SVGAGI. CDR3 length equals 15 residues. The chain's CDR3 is CASSGTSGGSDTQYF. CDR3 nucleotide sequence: TGTGCCAGCAGTGGTACTAGCGGGGGGTCGGATACGCAGTATTTT.

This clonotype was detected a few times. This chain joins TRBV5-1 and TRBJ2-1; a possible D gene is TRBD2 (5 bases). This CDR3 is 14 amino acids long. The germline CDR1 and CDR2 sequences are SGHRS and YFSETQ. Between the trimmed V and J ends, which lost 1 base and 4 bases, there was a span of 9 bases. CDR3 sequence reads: CASSLYGGYNEQFF. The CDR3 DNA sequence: TGCGCCAGCAGCTTGTACGGCGGGTACAATGAGCAGTTCTTC.

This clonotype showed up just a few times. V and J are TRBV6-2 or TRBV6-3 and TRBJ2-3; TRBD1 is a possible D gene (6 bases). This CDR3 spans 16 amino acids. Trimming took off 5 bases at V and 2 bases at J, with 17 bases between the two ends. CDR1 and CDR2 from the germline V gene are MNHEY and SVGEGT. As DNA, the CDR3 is TGTGCCAGCAGTGCATCCCAGGGGTTGGACACAGATACGCAGTATTTT. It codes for CASSASQGLDTDTQYF.

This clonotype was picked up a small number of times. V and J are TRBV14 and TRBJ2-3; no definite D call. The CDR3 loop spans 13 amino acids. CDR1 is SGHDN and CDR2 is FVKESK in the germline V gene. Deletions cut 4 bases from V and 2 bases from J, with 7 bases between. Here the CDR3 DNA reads TGTGCCAGCAGCCCCCCACACACAGATACGCAGTATTTT. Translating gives CASSPPHTDTQYF.

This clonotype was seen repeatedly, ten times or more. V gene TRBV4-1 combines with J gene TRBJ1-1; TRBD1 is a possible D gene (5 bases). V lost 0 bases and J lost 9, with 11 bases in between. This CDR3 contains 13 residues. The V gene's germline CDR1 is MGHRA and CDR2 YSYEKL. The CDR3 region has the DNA TGCGCCAGCAGCCAAGACTGGACATCGAAAGCTTTCTTT. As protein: CASSQDWTSKAFF.

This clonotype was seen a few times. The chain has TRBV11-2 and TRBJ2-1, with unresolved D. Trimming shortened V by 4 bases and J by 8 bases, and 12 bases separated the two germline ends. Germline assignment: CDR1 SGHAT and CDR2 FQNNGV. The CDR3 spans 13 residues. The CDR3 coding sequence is TGTGCCAGCAGCTCCAATAGTGTTTATGAGCAGTTCTTC. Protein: CASSSNSVYEQFF.

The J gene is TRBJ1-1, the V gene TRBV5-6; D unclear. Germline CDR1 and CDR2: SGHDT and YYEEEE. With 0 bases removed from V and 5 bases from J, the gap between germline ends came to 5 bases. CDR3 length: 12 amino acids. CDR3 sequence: CASSLGMTEAFF. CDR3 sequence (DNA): TGTGCCAGCAGCTTGGGGATGACTGAAGCTTTCTTT.